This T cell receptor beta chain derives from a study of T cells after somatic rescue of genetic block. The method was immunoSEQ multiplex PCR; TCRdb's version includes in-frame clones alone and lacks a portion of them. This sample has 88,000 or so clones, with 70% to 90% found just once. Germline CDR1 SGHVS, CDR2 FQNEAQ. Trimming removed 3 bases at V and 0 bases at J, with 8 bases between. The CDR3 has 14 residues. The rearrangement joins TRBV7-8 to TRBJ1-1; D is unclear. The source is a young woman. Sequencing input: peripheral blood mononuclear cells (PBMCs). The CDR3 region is CASSLRLMNTEAFF. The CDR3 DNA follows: TGTGCCAGCAGCTTGAGGCTGATGAACACTGAAGCTTTCTTT.